The 29 T cell receptor beta chains below come from one sample, sequenced in a study of T cell repertoires in cytomegalovirus infection. TCRdb re-called the reads through MiXCR, storing one row per CDR3 protein. The sample consists of about 890,000 distinct CDR3 sequences, 30% to 40% of them appearing once. No cognate antigen is known for these TCRs. Sequences were derived from cultured CD8+ T cells from PBMCs, sampled from culture after CMV antigen stimulation. These receptors originate from a human donor in good health (CMV status not recorded). Some clones in this sample may be carry-over from other donors' samples.

This chain links TRBV7-3 with TRBJ2-3; 7 bases are a match to TRBD1. V gave up 6 bases and J gave up 3 bases; unmatched junction bases: 6. The CDR3 has 14 amino acids. Germline lookup yields CDR1 SGHTA and CDR2 FQGTGA. The chain's CDR3 is CASRYGTATDTQYF. The CDR3 DNA follows: TGTGCCAGCAGGTACGGGACAGCGACAGATACGCAGTATTTT.

V gene TRBV18 combines with J gene TRBJ2-2; D is unresolved. The germline CDR1 and CDR2 sequences are KGHSH and LQKENI. This CDR3 is 18 amino acids long. Trimming pared 5 bases from V and 4 bases from J, leaving 23 bases between. The CDR3 loop is CASSESPSWIHGTGELFF. The CDR3 nucleotides are TGTGCCAGCTCAGAATCCCCGTCTTGGATCCATGGCACCGGGGAGCTGTTTTTT. Variable domain in full (rest from reference TRBV18 and TRBJ2-2): NAGVMQNPRHLVRRRGQEARLRCSPMKGHSHVYWYRQLPEEGLKFMVYLQKENIIDESGMPKERFSAEFPKEGPSILRIQQVVRGDSAAYFCASSESPSWIHGTGELFFGEGSRLTVL.

In this sample, this clonotype turned up many times. DNA of the CDR3: TGTGCCAGCAGCTTAGATGGCAGTAACTATGGCTACACCTTC. Amino acids: CASSLDGSNYGYTF. The chain links TRBV7-8 to TRBJ1-2; D unclear. The V end lost 1 base, the J end lost 1 base, and 7 bases lay between the germline ends. There are 14 residues in the CDR3. Looked up from germline, CDR1 is SGHVS and CDR2 is FQNEAQ.

This clonotype was seen a few times. The V call is TRBV11-3, the J call TRBJ2-1; D possibly corresponds to TRBD2 (7 bases). Germline loops: CDR1 SGHNT, CDR2 YENEEA. The germline V and J ends were trimmed by 5 bases and 6 bases, with 20 bases remaining between them. This CDR3 spans 16 amino acids. This chain's CDR3 is CASSPRGGRTFNEQFF. CDR3 coding DNA: TGTGCCAGCAGCCCAAGGGGGGGGCGTACATTCAATGAGCAGTTCTTC.

The chain couples TRBV6-5 to TRBJ1-6; 7 positions match TRBD1. This CDR3 is 16 amino acids long. Germline V gene sequence: CDR1 MNHEY, CDR2 SVGAGI. With V trimmed by 7 bases and J by 7 bases, 13 bases remained unmatched. CDR3 loop: CASTDRQGVRNSPLHF. For the CDR3, the DNA is TGTGCCAGCACCGACCGACAGGGTGTGAGGAATTCACCCCTCCACTTT.

J is TRBJ1-2 and V is TRBV14, with D unresolved. Germline loops: CDR1 SGHDN, CDR2 FVKESK. V dropped 3 bases and J dropped 4 bases, with 12 bases sitting between them. CDR3 size: 14 residues. The CDR3 nucleotides are TGTGCCAGCAGCCAGGGAAGGTGGGGCTATGGCTACACCTTC. Amino acid sequence: CASSQGRWGYGYTF.

This clonotype was counted a single time. The rearrangement joins TRBV19 to TRBJ2-2; D is undetermined. V shed 5 bases and J shed 6 bases, with 13 bases lying between them. This CDR3 spans 14 amino acids. Germline V gives CDR1 LNHDA, CDR2 SQIVND (reference sequence). The CDR3 spells CASSADSTAGELFF. In DNA form, the CDR3 reads TGTGCCAGTAGTGCAGACTCGACGGCCGGGGAGCTGTTTTTT.

The chain employs TRBV6-2 or TRBV6-3 and TRBJ2-3, with TRBD2 matching over 8 bases. The ends lost 7 bases at V and 4 bases at J; junction bases unmatched: 10. From germline, CDR1 is MNHEY and CDR2 SVGEGT. The CDR3 loop spans 15 amino acids. CDR3 region: CASTPGLERADTQYF. CDR3 DNA sequence: TGTGCCAGCACCCCGGGACTAGAACGAGCAGATACGCAGTATTTT.

The table lists this clonotype with many counts. The chain uses TRBV12-3 or TRBV12-4 and TRBJ2-3, with 7 bases identical to TRBD2. The CDR3 is 14 amino acids. V gave up 4 bases and J gave up 3 bases; unmatched junction bases: 4. This chain's CDR3 is CASSSPSGTDTQYF. The DNA of the CDR3 is TGTGCCAGCAGTTCGCCTAGCGGAACAGATACGCAGTATTTT.

To note about this clonotype: A read error may explain this, as a much larger clone is one base away. CDR3 sequence (DNA): TGTGCCAGCAGATTGACAGGGGATCAGCCCCAGCATTTT. Translation gives CASRLTGDQPQHF. This chain links TRBV7-9 with TRBJ1-5; 8 bases agree with TRBD1. The germline V gene has CDR1 SEHNR and CDR2 FQNEAQ (reference sequence). The V segment lost 6 bases and the J segment 5 bases; nucleotides outside the gene matches: 3. This CDR3 region has 13 residues.

The genes are TRBV4-1 and TRBJ2-2; D remains unclear. CDR3 size: 16 residues. Germline V gene data show CDR1 as MGHRA and CDR2 as YSYEKL. Trimming pared 0 bases from V and 6 bases from J, leaving 14 bases between. The CDR3 is CASSQDPGLEAGELFF. DNA of the CDR3: TGCGCCAGCAGCCAAGATCCTGGCCTAGAGGCCGGGGAGCTGTTTTTT.

V gene TRBV12-5 combines with J gene TRBJ2-1; D is unresolved. Germline values: CDR1 LGHNT, CDR2 FRNRAP. The V end was cut by 2 bases, the J end by 6 bases, with 5 bases between. This CDR3 is built from 12 residues. CDR3 bases: TGTGCTAGTGGTTTGAAACCCAATGAGCAGTTCTTC. Translating gives CASGLKPNEQFF.

This rearrangement joins TRBV19 to TRBJ2-2, with D perhaps TRBD1 (5 bases). Trimming stripped 3 bases from V and 1 base from J, with 12 bases between. Germline V gives CDR1 LNHDA, CDR2 SQIVND (reference sequence). CDR3 size: 16 residues. CDR3 sequence (DNA): TGTGCCAGTAGTATCAAGGGGCGGAGGAACACCGGGGAGCTGTTTTTT. Protein product: CASSIKGRRNTGELFF.

The gene calls are TRBV27 and TRBJ1-6, with TRBD1 matching 8 bases. The V segment lost 5 bases and the J segment 10 bases; nucleotides outside the gene matches: 7. This CDR3 comprises 14 residues. Germline-derived CDR1 and CDR2 are MNHEY and SMNVEV (reference sequence). The chain's CDR3 is CASSPETGVSPLHF. The DNA for the CDR3 is TGTGCCAGCAGTCCCGAGACAGGGGTGTCACCCCTCCACTTT.

This clonotype has just a few counts. This chain connects TRBV4-1 to TRBJ2-3, with D maybe TRBD1 (6 bases). The CDR3 totals 14 residues. Germline V gene data show CDR1 as MGHRA and CDR2 as YSYEKL. Trimming took off 2 bases at V and 4 bases at J, with 10 bases between the two ends. In DNA form, the CDR3 reads TGCGCCAGCAGCCAATCACAGGGCTCAGATACGCAGTATTTT. As protein: CASSQSQGSDTQYF.

V usage is TRBV5-6 and J usage is TRBJ2-1, with 11 bases lining up with TRBD2. The CDR3 spans 17 residues. V was clipped by 6 bases and J by 0 bases; unmatched bases: 8. Germline V gene data show CDR1 as SGHDT and CDR2 as YYEEEE. CDR3 sequence reads: CASIVGLAVSSYNEQFF. The CDR3 DNA follows: TGTGCCAGCATCGTGGGACTAGCGGTGAGCTCCTACAATGAGCAGTTCTTC.

The rearrangement links TRBV6-5 to TRBJ2-7, with D possibly being TRBD1 (6 bases). The CDR3 contains 14 residues. Germline CDR1 reads MNHEY; CDR2 reads SVGAGI. V gave up 4 bases and J gave up 3 bases, with 13 bases separating them. The CDR3 region is CASSSRQARYEQYV. The CDR3 region has the DNA TGTGCCAGCAGTTCCCGACAGGCCCGCTACGAGCAGTACGTC.

The chain carries TRBV6-2 or TRBV6-3 and TRBJ1-5; a weak D match, TRBD1 (5 bases). This CDR3 contains 17 residues. V was shortened by 5 bases and J by 4 bases, with 21 bases between the two germline ends. The germline V gene encodes CDR1 MNHEY and CDR2 SVGEGT. In nucleotides, the CDR3 is TGTGCCAGCAGTCCCAGGCCGGGGGTAGGGTTTAATCAGCCCCAGCATTTT. Its translation: CASSPRPGVGFNQPQHF.

The J gene is TRBJ2-2, the V gene TRBV20-1; D possibly corresponds to TRBD2 (7 bases). CDR1 and CDR2 from the germline V gene are DFQATT and SNEGSKA (reference sequence). The CDR3 loop spans 14 amino acids. V shed 3 bases and J shed 7 bases, with 15 bases lying between them. This CDR3 is CSARNREGNGELFF. For the CDR3, the DNA is TGCAGTGCTAGGAACAGGGAGGGCAACGGGGAGCTGTTTTTT.

The chain uses TRBV12-3 or TRBV12-4 and TRBJ1-5, with 10 nucleotides matching TRBD1. With V trimmed by 5 bases and J by 5 bases, 12 bases remained unmatched. The CDR3 spans 17 residues. The CDR3 here is CASSTTSGTGDDQPQHF. The CDR3 nucleotides are TGTGCCAGCAGTACAACCTCCGGGACAGGGGACGATCAGCCCCAGCATTTT.

This clonotype was observed a few times. The rearrangement links TRBV6-5 to TRBJ1-2; 10 bases align to TRBD1. The germline gives CDR1 MNHEY, CDR2 SVGAGI. V was pared by 6 bases and J by 8 bases, with 12 bases of the junction left unmatched. The CDR3 length is 15 residues. The CDR3 spells CASRTGTGDPRGYTF. The CDR3 DNA sequence: TGTGCCAGCAGGACCGGGACAGGGGATCCACGCGGCTACACCTTC.

The chain combines TRBV7-4 with TRBJ1-1; D call uncertain. V shed 1 base and J shed 3 bases, with 12 bases lying between them. Germline CDR1 reads SGHVT; CDR2 reads SQSDAQ. The CDR3 consists of 15 residues. This CDR3 reads CASSLVSGWDTEAFF. CDR3 DNA sequence: TGTGCCAGCAGCTTAGTTTCAGGATGGGACACTGAAGCTTTCTTT.

V is TRBV11-1 and J is TRBJ2-7, with TRBD1 as a possible D gene (6 bases). In germline, CDR1 is SGHAT, CDR2 FQDESV (reference sequence). V shed 2 bases and J shed 7 bases, with 18 bases lying between them. The length of the CDR3 is 15 residues. The CDR3 protein is CASSLWGPSAEEQYF. The CDR3 DNA reads TGTGCCAGCAGCTTATGGGGGCCCTCCGCGGAGGAGCAGTACTTC.

This clonotype showed up just a few times. This chain connects TRBV12-5 to TRBJ2-7; possible D gene TRBD2, 6 bases. CDR1 is LGHNT, CDR2 FRNRAP, per germline. The length of the CDR3 is 14 residues. Trimming removed 2 bases from V and 4 bases from J, with 12 bases in between. This chain's CDR3 is CASGLSGRPYEQYF. The DNA of the CDR3 is TGTGCTAGTGGTTTGTCAGGGAGGCCATACGAGCAGTACTTC.

The DNA of the CDR3 is TGTGCCAGCAGCTCCGGACAGGAAGCGGGCTACACCTTC. Its translation is CASSSGQEAGYTF. The chain combines TRBV9 with TRBJ1-2; TRBD1 matches 7 bases. V shed 4 bases, J shed 8 bases, and the junction held 8 bases outside the gene matches. This CDR3 contains 13 residues. Germline CDR1 reads SGDLS; CDR2 reads YYNGEE.

This CDR3 reads CASSAGEKTEAFF. DNA for the CDR3: TGTGCCAGCAGCGCTGGAGAAAAGACTGAAGCTTTCTTT. The chain has TRBV9 and TRBJ1-1; D ambiguous. Germline V CDR1 and CDR2: SGDLS, YYNGEE. The V gene lost 3 bases and the J gene lost 5 bases, with 11 bases spanning the gap. The CDR3 contains 13 residues.

The V gene is TRBV7-6, the J gene TRBJ1-2, with 8 bases that match TRBD1. Trimming removed 1 base from V and 2 bases from J; junction bases left unmatched: 9. CDR3 length: 17 amino acids. CDR1 and CDR2 (germline): SGHVS, FNYEAQ. The CDR3 DNA is TGTGCCAGCAGCTTAGTTACAGGGGGTCAAGTAAACTATGGCTACACCTTC. This gives the protein CASSLVTGGQVNYGYTF.

This clonotype was detected only once. Written as DNA, the CDR3 is TGTGCCAGCACCAAGCGTCCGGGTCTCAACGAGCAGTACGTC. Translating gives CASTKRPGLNEQYV. V usage is TRBV6-6 and J usage is TRBJ2-7; D is undetermined. Germline V CDR1 and CDR2: MNHNY, SVGAGI (reference sequence). The V and J ends lost 7 bases and 5 bases respectively, with 18 bases between them. The CDR3 covers 14 residues.

The genes are TRBV7-3 and TRBJ2-1; D gene uncertain. The CDR3 is made up of 15 amino acids. Germline CDR1 is SGHTA and CDR2 is FQGTGA. V dropped 4 bases and J dropped 0 bases, with 10 bases sitting between them. CDR3 coding DNA: TGTGCCAGCAGCTCGTACCTTCACTCCTACAATGAGCAGTTCTTC. The encoded protein is CASSSYLHSYNEQFF.